This T cell receptor (beta chain) was obtained from a study of blood T cell repertoires in COVID-19. The overall study: COVID-19 samples collected from the United States, Italy and Spain covered acute and convalescent phases.

Cohort 3 donors counted as recovered after two negative PCRs, clearance, or resolved symptoms. In the original processing: How many nucleated cells were present was estimated from reference gene primer amplification. Using immunoSEQ multiplex PCR, the repertoire was profiled, and TCRdb retains in-frame clones only, with some absent. V and J calls and clone size come straight from that table; D and trimming were deduced from the DNA. The sample yields hundreds of thousands of clones, around nine tenths seen once. The CDR3 totals 20 residues. V lost 0 bases to trimming and J lost 3 bases; unmatched junction nucleotides: 14. Germline-derived CDR1 and CDR2 are SGDLS and YYNGEE.

Input material: PBMCs or T cells enriched from blood (not recorded which). This chain links TRBV9 with TRBJ2-1; 11 bases align to TRBD2. This TCR came from a woman in her fifties or sixties who had recovered from COVID-19. This CDR3 is CASSVGTGTSGPQVYNEQFF. The CDR3 DNA follows: TGTGCCAGCAGCGTAGGGACCGGGACTAGCGGACCACAAGTCTACAATGAGCAGTTCTTC.